The sequence of this T cell receptor (beta chain) was determined in a study of T cell changes during pregnancy in multiple sclerosis. Clones were read by immunoSEQ multiplex PCR, and TCRdb kept only the in-frame ones, dropping some. In the table there are about 34,000 clones, about 87% of which are singletons. The sequence was obtained from a female donor with multiple sclerosis, enrolled in a pregnancy study. The source material was CD8+ T cells from peripheral blood mononuclear cells, sampled in the third trimester of pregnancy.

Here the CDR3 reads CASSHRGYYGYTF. CDR3 in DNA: TGTGCCAGCAGTCACAGGGGTTACTATGGCTACACCTTC. The chain carries TRBV6-5 and TRBJ1-2; the match to TRBD1 covers 7 bases. Germline-derived CDR1 and CDR2 are MNHEY and SVGAGI. This CDR3 comprises 13 residues. J gave up 3 bases and V 5 bases, and 3 bases lay outside the gene matches.